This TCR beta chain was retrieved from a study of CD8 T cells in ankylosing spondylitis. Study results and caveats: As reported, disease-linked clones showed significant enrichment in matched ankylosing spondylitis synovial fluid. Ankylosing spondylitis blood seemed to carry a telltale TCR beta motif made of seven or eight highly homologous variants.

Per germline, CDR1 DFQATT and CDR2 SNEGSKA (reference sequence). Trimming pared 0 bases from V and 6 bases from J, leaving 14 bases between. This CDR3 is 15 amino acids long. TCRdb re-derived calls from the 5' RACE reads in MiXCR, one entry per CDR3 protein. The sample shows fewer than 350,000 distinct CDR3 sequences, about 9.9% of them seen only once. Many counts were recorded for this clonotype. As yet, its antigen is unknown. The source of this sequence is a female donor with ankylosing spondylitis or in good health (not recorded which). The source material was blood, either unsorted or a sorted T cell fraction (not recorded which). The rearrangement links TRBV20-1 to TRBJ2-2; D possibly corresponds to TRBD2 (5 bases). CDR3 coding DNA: TGCAGTGCTAGAGAGTCGACCCCCGGGGCCGGGGAGCTGTTTTTT. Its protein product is CSARESTPGAGELFF.